This passage covers 3 T cell receptor beta chains from one sample sequenced in a study of cytomegalovirus exposure and HLA in healthy donors. Profiling relied on immunoSEQ multiplex PCR, and the TCRdb table lists in-frame clones only, not all of them. The table includes 180,000 or so clones, about 86% detected once. What was sequenced was PBMCs. The source is a woman aged 25 to 39 in good health and CMV-seronegative.

The V gene is TRBV5-1, the J gene TRBJ2-5, with 9 bases lining up with TRBD2. From germline, CDR1 is SGHRS and CDR2 YFSETQ. The V and J ends lost 6 bases and 1 base, in that order; junction bases with no gene match: 4. This CDR3 comprises 14 residues. CDR3 loop: CASTSGGFQETQYF. In DNA, the CDR3 is TGCGCCAGCACGAGCGGGGGGTTCCAAGAGACCCAGTACTTC. Full variable domain (remainder filled in from reference TRBV5-1 and TRBJ2-5): KAGVTQTPRYLIKTRGQQVTLSCSPISGHRSVSWYQQTPGQGLQFLFEYFSETQRNKGNFPGRFSGRQFSNSRSEMNVSTLELGDSALYLCASTSGGFQETQYFGPGTRLLVL.

This clone was seen a few times. This specimen includes other DNA sequences encoding the same CDR3. J is TRBJ1-6 and V is TRBV18; D possibly corresponds to TRBD1 (6 bases). V dropped 3 bases and J dropped 6 bases, with 9 bases sitting between them. Germline-derived CDR1 and CDR2 are KGHSH and LQKENI. CDR3 length: 14 residues. This CDR3 reads CASSPLGANSPLHF. As DNA, the CDR3 is TGTGCCAGCTCACCGCTGGGGGCTAATTCACCCCTCCACTTT.

The V and J genes are TRBV7-9 and TRBJ2-1; 8 bases align to TRBD2. There are 16 residues in the CDR3. Germline loops: CDR1 SEHNR, CDR2 FQNEAQ (reference sequence). V lost 5 bases, J lost 1 base, and 7 bases stayed unmatched. DNA of the CDR3: TGTGCCAGCAGCCCCCCCGGGGGGGGATCCTACAATGAGCAGTTCTTC. It yields the protein CASSPPGGGSYNEQFF.